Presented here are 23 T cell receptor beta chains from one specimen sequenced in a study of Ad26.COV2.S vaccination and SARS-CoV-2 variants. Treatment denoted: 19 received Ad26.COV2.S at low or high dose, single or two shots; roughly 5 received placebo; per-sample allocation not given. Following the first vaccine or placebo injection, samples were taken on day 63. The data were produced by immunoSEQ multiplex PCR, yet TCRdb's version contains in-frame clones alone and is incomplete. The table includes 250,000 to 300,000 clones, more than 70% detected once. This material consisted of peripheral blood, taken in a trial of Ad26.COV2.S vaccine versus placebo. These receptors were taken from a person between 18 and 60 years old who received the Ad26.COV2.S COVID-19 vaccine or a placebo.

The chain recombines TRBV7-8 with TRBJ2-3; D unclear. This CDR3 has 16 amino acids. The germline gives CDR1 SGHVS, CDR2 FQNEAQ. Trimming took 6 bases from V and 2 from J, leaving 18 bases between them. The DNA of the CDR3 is TGTGCCAGCAGGAAGAAACCCAGTACCGTCACAGATACGCAGTATTTT. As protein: CASRKKPSTVTDTQYF.

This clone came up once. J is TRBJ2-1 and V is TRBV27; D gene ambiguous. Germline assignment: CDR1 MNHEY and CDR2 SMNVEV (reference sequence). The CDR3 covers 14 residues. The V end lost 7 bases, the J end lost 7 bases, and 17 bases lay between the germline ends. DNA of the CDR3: TGTGCCAGCACGTTGGTGCGGCAGCAAAATGAGCAGTTCTTC. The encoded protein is CASTLVRQQNEQFF.

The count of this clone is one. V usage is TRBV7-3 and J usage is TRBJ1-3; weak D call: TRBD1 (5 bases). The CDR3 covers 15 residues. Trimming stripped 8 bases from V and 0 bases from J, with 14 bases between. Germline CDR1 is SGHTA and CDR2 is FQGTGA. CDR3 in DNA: TGTGCCAGCTCGGTGGGACCGAACTCTGGAAACACCATATATTTT. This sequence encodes CASSVGPNSGNTIYF.

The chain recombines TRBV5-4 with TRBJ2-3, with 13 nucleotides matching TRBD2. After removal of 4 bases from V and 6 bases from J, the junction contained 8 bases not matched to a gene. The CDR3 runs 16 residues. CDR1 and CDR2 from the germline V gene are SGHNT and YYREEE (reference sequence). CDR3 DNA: TGTGCCAGCAGCCCGGGACTAGCGGGGACGGTGGATACGCAGTATTTT. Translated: CASSPGLAGTVDTQYF.

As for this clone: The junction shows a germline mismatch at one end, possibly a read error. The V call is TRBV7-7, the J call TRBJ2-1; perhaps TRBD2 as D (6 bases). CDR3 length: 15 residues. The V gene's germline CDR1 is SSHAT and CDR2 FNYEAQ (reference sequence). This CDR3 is CASSLEGTSYNEQFF. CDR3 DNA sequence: TGTGCTAGCAGCTTAGAGGGGACTTCCTACAATGAGCAGTTCTTC.

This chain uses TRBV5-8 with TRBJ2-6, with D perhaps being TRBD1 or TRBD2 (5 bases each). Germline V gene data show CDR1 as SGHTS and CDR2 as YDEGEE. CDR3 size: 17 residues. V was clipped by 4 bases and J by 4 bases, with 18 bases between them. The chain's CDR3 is CASSRTSGTYGANVLTF. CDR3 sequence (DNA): TGTGCCAGCAGCAGAACTTCAGGGACGTACGGGGCCAACGTCCTGACTTTC.

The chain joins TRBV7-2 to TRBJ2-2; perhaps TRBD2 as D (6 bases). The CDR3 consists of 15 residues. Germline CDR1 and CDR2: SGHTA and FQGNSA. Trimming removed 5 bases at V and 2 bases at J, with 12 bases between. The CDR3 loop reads CASSPGGENTGELFF. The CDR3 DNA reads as TGTGCCAGCAGCCCCGGGGGTGAAAACACCGGGGAGCTGTTTTTT.

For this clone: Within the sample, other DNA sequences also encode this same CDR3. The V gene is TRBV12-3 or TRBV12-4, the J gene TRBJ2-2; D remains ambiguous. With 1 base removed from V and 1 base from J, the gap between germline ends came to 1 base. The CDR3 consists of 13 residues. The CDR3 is CASSLGNTGELFF. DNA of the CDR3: TGTGCCAGCAGTTTAGGGAACACCGGGGAGCTGTTTTTT.

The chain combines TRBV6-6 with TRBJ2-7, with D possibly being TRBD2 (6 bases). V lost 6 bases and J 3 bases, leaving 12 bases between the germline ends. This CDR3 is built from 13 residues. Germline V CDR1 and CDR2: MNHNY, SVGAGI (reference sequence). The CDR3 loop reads CASRGGIRYEQYF. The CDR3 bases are TGTGCCAGCAGAGGCGGGATTCGCTACGAGCAGTACTTC.

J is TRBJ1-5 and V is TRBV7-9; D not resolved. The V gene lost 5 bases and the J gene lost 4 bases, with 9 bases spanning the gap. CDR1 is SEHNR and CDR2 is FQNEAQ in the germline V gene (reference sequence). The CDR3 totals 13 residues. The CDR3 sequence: CASSTDKNQPQHF. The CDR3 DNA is TGTGCCAGCAGCACCGACAAGAATCAGCCCCAGCATTTT.

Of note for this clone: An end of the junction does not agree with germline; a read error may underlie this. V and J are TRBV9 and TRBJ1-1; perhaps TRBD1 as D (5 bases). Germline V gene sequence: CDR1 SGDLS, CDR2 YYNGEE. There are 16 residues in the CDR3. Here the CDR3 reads CASSPQGAAVGPEAFF. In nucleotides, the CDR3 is TGTGCCAGCAGCCCCCAGGGTGCGGCTGTGGGTCCTGAGGCTTTCTTT.

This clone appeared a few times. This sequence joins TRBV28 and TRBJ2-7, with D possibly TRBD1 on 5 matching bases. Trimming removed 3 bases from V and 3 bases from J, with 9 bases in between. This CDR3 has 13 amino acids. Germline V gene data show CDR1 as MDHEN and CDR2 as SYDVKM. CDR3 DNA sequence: TGTGCCAGCAGTTTTCGACAGAACTACGAGCAGTACTTC. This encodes CASSFRQNYEQYF.

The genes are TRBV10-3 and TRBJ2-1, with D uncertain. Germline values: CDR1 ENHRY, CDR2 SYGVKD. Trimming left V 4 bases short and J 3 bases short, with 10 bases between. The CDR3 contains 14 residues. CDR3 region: CAISGEISYNEQFF. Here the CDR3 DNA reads TGTGCCATCAGTGGGGAAATTAGCTACAATGAGCAGTTCTTC.

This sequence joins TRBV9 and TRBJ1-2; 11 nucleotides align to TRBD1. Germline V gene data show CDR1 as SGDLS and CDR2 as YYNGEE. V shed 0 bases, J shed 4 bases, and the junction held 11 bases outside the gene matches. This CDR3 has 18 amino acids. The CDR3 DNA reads TGTGCCAGCAGCGTAGGGGTCGGACAGGGGGCGCGGGTCTATGGCTACACCTTC. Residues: CASSVGVGQGARVYGYTF.

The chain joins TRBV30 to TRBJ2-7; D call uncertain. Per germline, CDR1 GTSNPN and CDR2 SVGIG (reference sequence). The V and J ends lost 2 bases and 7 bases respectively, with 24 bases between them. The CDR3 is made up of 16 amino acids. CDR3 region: CAWSPGGKGNRGEQYF. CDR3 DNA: TGTGCCTGGAGTCCCGGCGGTAAAGGGAATCGTGGGGAGCAGTACTTC.

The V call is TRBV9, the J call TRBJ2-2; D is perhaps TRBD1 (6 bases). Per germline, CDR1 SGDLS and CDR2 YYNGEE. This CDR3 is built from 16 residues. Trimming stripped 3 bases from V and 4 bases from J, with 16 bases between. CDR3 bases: TGTGCCAGCAGCGGCGGAAGGGGGTTGGGCACCGGGGAGCTGTTTTTT. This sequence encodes CASSGGRGLGTGELFF. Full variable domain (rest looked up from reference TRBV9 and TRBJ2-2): DSGVTQTPKHLITATGQRVTLRCSPRSGDLSVYWYQQSLDQGLQFLIQYYNGEERAKGNILERFSAQQFPDLHSELNLSSLELGDSALYFCASSGGRGLGTGELFFGEGSRLTVL.

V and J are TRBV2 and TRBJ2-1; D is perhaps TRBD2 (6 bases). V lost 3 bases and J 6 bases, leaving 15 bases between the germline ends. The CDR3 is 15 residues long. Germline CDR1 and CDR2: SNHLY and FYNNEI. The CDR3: CASSDSGVLSNEQFF. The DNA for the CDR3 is TGTGCCAGCAGTGACTCGGGAGTCCTTTCCAATGAGCAGTTCTTC.

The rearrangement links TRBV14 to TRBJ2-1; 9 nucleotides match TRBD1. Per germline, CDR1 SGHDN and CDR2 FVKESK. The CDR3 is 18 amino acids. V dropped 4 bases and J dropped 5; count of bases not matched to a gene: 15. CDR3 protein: CASSRRTGTGRKNNEQFF. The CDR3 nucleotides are TGTGCCAGCAGCCGTAGAACCGGGACAGGGAGGAAAAACAATGAGCAGTTCTTC.

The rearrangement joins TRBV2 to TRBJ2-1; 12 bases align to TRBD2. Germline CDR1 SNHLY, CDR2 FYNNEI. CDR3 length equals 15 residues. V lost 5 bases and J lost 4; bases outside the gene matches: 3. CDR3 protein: CASSPGLAGYNEQFF. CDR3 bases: TGTGCCAGCAGTCCAGGACTAGCGGGGTACAATGAGCAGTTCTTC.

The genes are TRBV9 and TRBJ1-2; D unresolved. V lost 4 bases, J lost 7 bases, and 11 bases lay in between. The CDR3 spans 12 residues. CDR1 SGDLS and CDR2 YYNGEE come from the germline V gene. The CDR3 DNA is TGTGCCAGCAGCCCCTCGTCAGTTGGCTACACCTTC. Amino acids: CASSPSSVGYTF.

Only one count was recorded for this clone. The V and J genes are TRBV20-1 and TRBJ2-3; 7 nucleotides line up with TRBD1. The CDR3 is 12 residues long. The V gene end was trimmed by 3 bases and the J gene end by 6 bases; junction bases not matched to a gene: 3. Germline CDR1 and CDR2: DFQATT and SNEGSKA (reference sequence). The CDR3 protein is CSASTGVDTQYF. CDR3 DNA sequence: TGCAGTGCTAGTACAGGGGTGGATACGCAGTATTTT.

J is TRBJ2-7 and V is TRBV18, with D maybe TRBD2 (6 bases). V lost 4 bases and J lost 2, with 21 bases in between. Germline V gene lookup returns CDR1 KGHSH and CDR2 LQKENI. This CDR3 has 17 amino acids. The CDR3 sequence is CASSRGSGGDKPYEQYF. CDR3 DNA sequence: TGTGCCAGCTCACGGGGAAGTGGCGGGGATAAGCCCTACGAGCAGTACTTC. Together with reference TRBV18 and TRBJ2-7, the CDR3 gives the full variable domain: NAGVMQNPRHLVRRRGQEARLRCSPMKGHSHVYWYRQLPEEGLKFMVYLQKENIIDESGMPKERFSAEFPKEGPSILRIQQVVRGDSAAYFCASSRGSGGDKPYEQYFGPGTRLTVT.

CDR3 DNA: TGTGCCAGCTCACCGGTGGTTAATGAAAAACTGTTTTTT. Protein: CASSPVVNEKLFF. J is TRBJ1-4 and V is TRBV18; D is unclear. Per the germline V gene, CDR1 is KGHSH and CDR2 is LQKENI. V lost 3 bases and J lost 4, with 6 bases in between. This CDR3 contains 13 residues.